The text below deals with one T cell receptor beta chain. The data derive from a study of shared clonotypes between healthy human individuals. The assay was run at deep level. Repertoires were generated with immunoSEQ multiplex PCR, while TCRdb's copy carries only in-frame clones and drops some. The sample has about 2.1 million clones, 93% seen once. CD45RO-negative, CCR7-positively selected cells formed the naive CD8 fraction, excluding terminally differentiated effector memory CD45RA+ cells. The origin of this receptor is a man aged 18 to 30 in good health. Some clones in this sample may be carry-over from other donors' samples. Sequences were obtained from naive CD8+ T cells from PBMCs.

Here the CDR3 reads CASSLVGANTGELFF. CDR3 nucleotide sequence: TGTGCCAGCAGCTTGGTAGGGGCGAACACCGGGGAGCTGTTTTTT. The chain combines TRBV5-6 with TRBJ2-2; maybe TRBD1 (5 bases). Deletions cut 0 bases from V and 0 bases from J, with 6 bases between. Germline values: CDR1 SGHDT, CDR2 YYEEEE. CDR3 length: 15 amino acids.